This is a list of T cell receptor beta chains from one sample in a study of blood T cell repertoires in COVID-19. Sequenced by immunoSEQ multiplex PCR; TCRdb stores in-frame clones only, minus some. There are roughly 300,000 clones in the sample; 80% to 90% occur only once, and 3.5% to 4.5% lies in the top ten. Source material: PBMCs or T cells enriched from blood (not recorded which). All receptors come from a middle-aged woman with acute COVID-19. Each CDR3 is given with its conserved first and last residue. The order of the fields is CDR3 length, J gene, V gene, CDR3 protein.

len: 12
j_gene: TRBJ1-1
v_gene: TRBV29-1
CDR3aa: CSVGQGAAEAFF

len: 14
j_gene: TRBJ2-3
v_gene: TRBV6-6
CDR3aa: CATAGSGITDTQYF

len: 21
j_gene: TRBJ2-1
v_gene: TRBV28
CDR3aa: CASSFIGSRGVVTGGLDEQFF

len: 20
j_gene: TRBJ2-2
v_gene: TRBV21-1
CDR3aa: CASSKRQTSGSRVTPGELFF

len: 18
j_gene: TRBJ1-6
v_gene: TRBV19
CDR3aa: CASSIFMVSGTGTSPLHF

len: 14
j_gene: TRBJ2-3
v_gene: TRBV5-4
CDR3aa: CASSLETRTDTQYF

len: 10
j_gene: TRBJ1-2
v_gene: TRBV19
CDR3aa: CASGDNSYTF

len: 15
j_gene: TRBJ2-3
v_gene: TRBV6-5
CDR3aa: CASKNSGGYTDTQYF

len: 16
j_gene: TRBJ1-1
v_gene: TRBV9
CDR3aa: CASSVGRAPLDTEAFF

len: 15
j_gene: TRBJ2-7
v_gene: TRBV19
CDR3aa: CASSMAAGGPYEQYF

len: 16
j_gene: TRBJ2-1
v_gene: TRBV28
CDR3aa: CASRPPWGHSYNEQFF

len: 12
j_gene: TRBJ2-5
v_gene: TRBV5-1
CDR3aa: CASTGGQETQYF

len: 13
j_gene: TRBJ1-2
v_gene: TRBV6-5
CDR3aa: CASRGTGNYGYTF

len: 13
j_gene: TRBJ2-3
v_gene: TRBV11-2
CDR3aa: CASSFGVPDTQYF

len: 15
j_gene: TRBJ1-3
v_gene: TRBV7-9
CDR3aa: CASSLVGNGGNTIYF

len: 15
j_gene: TRBJ2-1
v_gene: TRBV27
CDR3aa: CASSFGQGAHNEQFF

len: 13
j_gene: TRBJ2-3
v_gene: TRBV29-1
CDR3aa: CSVRGTRTDTQYF

len: 14
j_gene: TRBJ1-2
v_gene: TRBV15
CDR3aa: CATSRDQGRYGYTF

len: 14
j_gene: TRBJ1-4
v_gene: TRBV7-9
CDR3aa: CASSPQGINEKLFF

len: 13
j_gene: TRBJ1-2
v_gene: TRBV19
CDR3aa: CASQTGDNYGYTF

len: 16
j_gene: TRBJ1-2
v_gene: TRBV2
CDR3aa: CASSDRGWGANYGYTF

len: 13
j_gene: TRBJ1-3
v_gene: TRBV7-8
CDR3aa: CASSRTGGNTIYF

len: 14
j_gene: TRBJ1-1
v_gene: TRBV21-1
CDR3aa: CASSTPSIEAEAFF

len: 18
j_gene: TRBJ1-6
v_gene: TRBV4-1
CDR3aa: CASSQATEVRSYNSPLHF

len: 14
j_gene: TRBJ2-5
v_gene: TRBV7-9
CDR3aa: CASSRTSRQETQYF

len: 15
j_gene: TRBJ1-4
v_gene: TRBV27
CDR3aa: CASSILGQGGEKLFF

len: 18
j_gene: TRBJ2-6
v_gene: TRBV18
CDR3aa: CASSPQQVNKAGANVLTF

len: 16
j_gene: TRBJ2-6
v_gene: TRBV29-1
CDR3aa: CSVSSGSLSGANVLTF

len: 14
j_gene: TRBJ1-2
v_gene: TRBV19
CDR3aa: CASRSGQGARGYTF

len: 11
j_gene: TRBJ2-7
v_gene: TRBV20-1
CDR3aa: CSARVGYEQYF

len: 14
j_gene: TRBJ1-3
v_gene: TRBV7-8
CDR3aa: CASSLSGVGNTIYF

len: 16
j_gene: TRBJ2-3
v_gene: TRBV7-9
CDR3aa: CASRRRAGGLTDTQYF

len: 17
j_gene: TRBJ2-1
v_gene: TRBV3-1/TRBV3-2
CDR3aa: CASSHQLAGASYNEQFF

len: 18
j_gene: TRBJ2-1
v_gene: TRBV19
CDR3aa: CASSTPRRDREFRNEQFF

len: 14
j_gene: TRBJ1-6
v_gene: TRBV28
CDR3aa: CASSHREGNSPLHF

len: 14
j_gene: TRBJ1-2
v_gene: TRBV20-1
CDR3aa: CSASTLRPELGYTF

len: 16
j_gene: TRBJ1-1
v_gene: TRBV12-5
CDR3aa: CASGLVLAPMDTEAFF

len: 14
j_gene: TRBJ2-7
v_gene: TRBV19
CDR3aa: CASSHRDRAYEQYF

len: 15
j_gene: TRBJ1-1
v_gene: TRBV10-3
CDR3aa: CAISESTRGGTEAFF

len: 15
j_gene: TRBJ2-5
v_gene: TRBV9
CDR3aa: CASSVLGRVMETQYF

len: 14
j_gene: TRBJ2-7
v_gene: TRBV27
CDR3aa: CASSMLTGTYEQYF

len: 14
j_gene: TRBJ2-6
v_gene: TRBV6-5
CDR3aa: CASSQGIGANVLTF

len: 14
j_gene: TRBJ2-3
v_gene: TRBV27
CDR3aa: CASSRQPSTDTQYF

len: 13
j_gene: TRBJ2-3
v_gene: TRBV28
CDR3aa: CASSASGQDTQYF

len: 16
j_gene: TRBJ1-6
v_gene: TRBV7-8
CDR3aa: CASSFTGGRRNSPLHF

len: 17
j_gene: TRBJ2-5
v_gene: TRBV4-2
CDR3aa: CASSQQRQTSGMETQYF

len: 17
j_gene: TRBJ2-1
v_gene: TRBV19
CDR3aa: CASSRVGLAGGPNEQFF

len: 13
j_gene: TRBJ2-1
v_gene: TRBV6-4
CDR3aa: CASSAFRGGEQFF

len: 13
j_gene: TRBJ2-7
v_gene: TRBV19
CDR3aa: CASSMGTVYEQYF

len: 19
j_gene: TRBJ2-5
v_gene: TRBV5-1
CDR3aa: CASSLSSGGPWKAKETQYF

len: 15
j_gene: TRBJ1-3
v_gene: TRBV28
CDR3aa: CASRGRDRAGNTIYF

len: 13
j_gene: TRBJ1-3
v_gene: TRBV6-5
CDR3aa: CASSPGQGASIYF

len: 12
j_gene: TRBJ2-4
v_gene: TRBV19
CDR3aa: CASRPPGGIQYF

len: 15
j_gene: TRBJ1-6
v_gene: TRBV4-3
CDR3aa: CASSQIDRDNSPLHF